This is a list of T cell receptor beta chains from one sample in a study of T cell responses to AZD1222 COVID-19 vaccine. The repertoire was sequenced with immunoSEQ multiplex PCR; TCRdb's copy has only in-frame clones and lacks some. The sample contains roughly 78,000 clones, roughly four fifths of which appear only once. The source material was peripheral blood, sampled on day 0 of AZD1222 vaccination. All receptors derive from an adult in good health. Both conserved end residues are part of each CDR3. D genes are given only for firm matches. Clone size is shown for a subset of rows, as once, few, many or a class of expanded clone.

TRBV5-1	TRBJ2-3	TRBD2	once	TGCGCCAGCATCTCCGGCGGGCTAGCGGGTTCAGATACGCAGTATTTT	CASISGGLAGSDTQYF
TRBV29-1	TRBJ2-7	.	few	TGCAGCGCCGAGAAGGGAGAGGGGTACGAGCAGTACTTC	CSAEKGEGYEQYF
TRBV6-2/TRBV6-3	TRBJ1-6	.	few	TGTGCCAGCAGTTACGCCAGGGTAGGGAATTCACCCCTCCACTTT	CASSYARVGNSPLHF
TRBV30	TRBJ1-4	.	once	TGTGCCTGGACCCCCGGAGGGAAGGGTGAAAAACTGTTTTTT	CAWTPGGKGEKLFF
TRBV4-1	TRBJ2-1	TRBD2	.	TGCGCCAGCACCAGCGGGGCAAGCTCCTACAATGAGCAGTTCTTC	CASTSGASSYNEQFF
TRBV19	TRBJ1-5	TRBD1	once	TGTGCCAGTAGTCGACAGGGGATGGGTCAGCCCCAGCATTTT	CASSRQGMGQPQHF
TRBV7-2	TRBJ2-7	TRBD2	.	TGTGCCAGCAGCTCAGCCGGACTAGCGGATACCTACGAGCAGTACTTC	CASSSAGLADTYEQYF
TRBV11-2	TRBJ1-6	TRBD1	once	TGTGCCAGCAGCTCCGACAGGGGTGGTTCACCCCTCCACTTT	CASSSDRGGSPLHF
TRBV6-2/TRBV6-3	TRBJ2-3	TRBD2	.	TGTGCCAGCAGCCGAGGACTAGCGGTCGTGGGAGATACGCAGTATTTT	CASSRGLAVVGDTQYF
TRBV30	TRBJ2-3	.	.	TGTGCCTGGACAGGGGGCGGGGGGACAGATACGCAGTATTTT	CAWTGGGGTDTQYF
TRBV9	TRBJ1-3	.	few	TGTGCCAGCAGCCAGACTCGTAAACCCGGAAACACCATATATTTT	CASSQTRKPGNTIYF
TRBV15	TRBJ2-7	.	.	TGTGCCACCAGCAGAGAGAGCGGAGGAAAAATATGGGGCTACGAGCAGTACTTC	CATSRESGGKIWGYEQYF
TRBV6-5	TRBJ1-2	TRBD1	.	TGTGCCAGCAGTTACGGACAGGGGAGGTATGGCTACACCTTC	CASSYGQGRYGYTF
TRBV6-1	TRBJ2-7	TRBD1	once	TGTGCCAGCCGTGAAGGGGGCGGCTACGAGCAGTACTTC	CASREGGGYEQYF
TRBV19	TRBJ1-5	TRBD1	once	TGTGCCAGTAGTCCCCCGGGACAGGGGGTGATTCGGAGCAATCAGCCCCAGCATTTT	CASSPPGQGVIRSNQPQHF
TRBV5-1	TRBJ1-2	.	.	TGCGCCAGCAGCCCGAGCCCAGAGAACTATGGCTACACCTTC	CASSPSPENYGYTF
TRBV7-2	TRBJ1-4	.	.	TGTGCCAGCAGCTTAGGGTTAGGCTATAATGAAAAACTGTTTTTT	CASSLGLGYNEKLFF
TRBV7-2	TRBJ2-7	.	.	TGTGCCAGCAGTGCATCCTACGAGCAGTACTTC	CASSASYEQYF
TRBV3-1/TRBV3-2	TRBJ2-3	TRBD2	.	TGTGCCAGCAGCCTCCGGGGACTAGCGGGGGCCCCCACAGATACGCAGTATTTT	CASSLRGLAGAPTDTQYF
TRBV7-6	TRBJ2-1	TRBD2	.	TGTGCCAGCAGCCGGGGACTAGTATCTGAGCAGTTCTTC	CASSRGLVSEQFF
TRBV19	TRBJ1-5	.	few	TGTGCCAGTAGTACTGACAGGAGTAGCAATCAGCCCCAGCATTTT	CASSTDRSSNQPQHF
TRBV4-1	TRBJ1-2	.	.	TGCGCCAGCAGCCAAGAACAGAGGGTCGGCTATGGCTACACCTTC	CASSQEQRVGYGYTF
TRBV4-2	TRBJ2-7	TRBD2	few	TGTGCCAGCAGCCAAGACGGGGGGGACTCCTACGAGCAGTACTTC	CASSQDGGDSYEQYF
TRBV30	TRBJ1-1	TRBD1	.	TGTGCCTCCGACAGGGTTGACACTGAAGCTTTCTTT	CASDRVDTEAFF
TRBV12-3/TRBV12-4	TRBJ1-4	.	.	TGTGCCAGCAGCCCTGACACGCTCGGGCTGTTTTTT	CASSPDTLGLFF
TRBV14	TRBJ1-1	.	.	TGTGCCACACAACCCAGGGCAGGAGGCGCTGAAGCTTTCTTT	CATQPRAGGAEAFF
TRBV7-2	TRBJ2-7	TRBD2	few	TGTGCCAGCAGCTTAGAAGCGGGGGCGATCTACGAGCAGTACTTC	CASSLEAGAIYEQYF
TRBV29-1	TRBJ1-1	.	once	TGCAGCGTTAAATCCGGGTCGAACACTGAAGCTTTCTTT	CSVKSGSNTEAFF
TRBV12-3/TRBV12-4	TRBJ1-5	.	.	TGTGCCAGCAGTTTATCTGGGAATCAGCCCCAGCATTTT	CASSLSGNQPQHF
TRBV5-1	TRBJ2-2	TRBD1	.	TGCGCCAGCAGCTTGGACCCGGGACAGGTCATCACCGGGGAGCTGTTTTTT	CASSLDPGQVITGELFF
TRBV6-5	TRBJ1-2	TRBD1	.	TGTGCCAGCAGAGCCCCCGACAGGGGGGACTATGGCTACACCTTC	CASRAPDRGDYGYTF
TRBV19	TRBJ1-5	.	.	TGTGCCAGTAGTATACGGGGAGGCAATCAGCCCCAGCATTTT	CASSIRGGNQPQHF
TRBV5-1	TRBJ1-1	.	.	TGCGCCAGCAGCTCCCCGGGGGGCACTGAAGCTTTCTTT	CASSSPGGTEAFF
TRBV11-2	TRBJ1-2	TRBD1	.	TGTGCCAGCAGGGGGGACAGGGTCTATGGCTACACCTTC	CASRGDRVYGYTF
TRBV11-3	TRBJ1-2	TRBD1	.	TGTGCCAGCAGCCTAAGCCTTGGACAGGGATTAAACTATGGCTACACCTTC	CASSLSLGQGLNYGYTF
TRBV12-3/TRBV12-4	TRBJ1-2	.	.	TGTGCCAGCAGCTTTTATAACTATGGCTACACCTTC	CASSFYNYGYTF
TRBV2	TRBJ2-5	.	.	TGTGCCAGCAGTGAAGCCTTATTCGGGTTTGCCCAGTACTTC	CASSEALFGFAQYF
TRBV24-1	TRBJ2-7	.	.	TGTGCCACCACCTCAGGGCCTGGGGTGACCGAGCAGTACTTC	CATTSGPGVTEQYF
TRBV5-8	TRBJ2-1	.	.	TGTGCCAGCAGTAAAGGGGACTTATCCTACAATGAGCAGTTCTTC	CASSKGDLSYNEQFF
TRBV12-3/TRBV12-4	TRBJ2-7	.	.	TGTGCCAGCAGTTTAGCCGGTGGGTACGAGCAGTACTTC	CASSLAGGYEQYF
TRBV14	TRBJ1-2	.	few	TGTGCCAGCAGCCAAGCAGGGGCCTACTATGGCTACACCTTC	CASSQAGAYYGYTF
TRBV7-2	TRBJ1-5	.	once	TGTGCCAGCAGCGTATCCGGTGTACAGGGAAGCAATCAGCCCCAGCATTTT	CASSVSGVQGSNQPQHF
TRBV5-8	TRBJ1-2	.	.	TGTGCCAGCAGCTTGGGACTCTCCATTATCTATGGCTACACCTTC	CASSLGLSIIYGYTF
TRBV18	TRBJ2-1	TRBD2	.	TGTGCCAGCTCACCCGTGGGACTAGCGGGAGCCCTTCCCTACAATGAGCAGTTCTTC	CASSPVGLAGALPYNEQFF
TRBV7-8	TRBJ1-6	TRBD1	once	TGTGCCAGCAGCTTAGGTGACAGGGAACCCTATAATTCACCCCTCCACTTT	CASSLGDREPYNSPLHF
TRBV6-2/TRBV6-3	TRBJ2-2	TRBD2	once	TGTGCCAGCAGTTACTCGCCGGCCAGCGGGAGGGCCCGGACCGGGGAGCTGTTTTTT	CASSYSPASGRARTGELFF
TRBV5-4	TRBJ2-1	.	.	TGTGCCAGCAGCTTGAACGCGGGCCTAGGGGGCAATGAGCAGTTCTTC	CASSLNAGLGGNEQFF
TRBV30	TRBJ1-4	.	.	TGTGCCTGGAGTGCCGGCGGGGCCTCAACTAATGAAAAACTGTTTTTT	CAWSAGGASTNEKLFF
TRBV7-9	TRBJ2-7	.	.	TGTGCCAGCAGCTTAACAGGTACCCACGAGCAGTACTTC	CASSLTGTHEQYF
TRBV3-1/TRBV3-2	TRBJ2-1	.	.	TGTGCCAGCAGCCGATTCCGAGACATGAGAGGAAATGAGCAGTTCTTC	CASSRFRDMRGNEQFF
TRBV25-1	TRBJ2-7	.	.	TGTGCCAGCAGTGACAGGGAGGTCAACGAGCAGTACTTC	CASSDREVNEQYF
TRBV5-1	TRBJ2-3	TRBD2	.	TGCGCCAGCGCCAGCGGGGGCCGCACAGATACGCAGTATTTT	CASASGGRTDTQYF
TRBV5-8	TRBJ1-4	TRBD1	.	TGTGCCAGCAGCTTCGTTGCGGGAGCGCAGGGACAGCCTAATGAAAAACTGTTTTTT	CASSFVAGAQGQPNEKLFF
TRBV7-2	TRBJ2-7	TRBD2	.	TGTGCCAGCAGCTCGGGACTAGCGGGAGCCTACGAGCAGTACTTC	CASSSGLAGAYEQYF
TRBV30	TRBJ1-2	.	.	TGTGCCTGGTTCCAGGGGCAGGGTACCTATGGCTACACCTTC	CAWFQGQGTYGYTF